This T cell receptor beta chain derives from a study of technical replicates of blood from a few donors (dated by TCRdb to about 2017). Libraries were prepared through the immunoSEQ multiplex PCR assay. Sourced from immuneACCESS, this table was stored by TCRdb with only in-frame sequences that have V and J called. A share of the clones is absent; for the studies checked, an unresolved V gene accounts for under half, and the remainder has no known explanation. Here the sample has roughly 85,000 clones; about 93% occur a single time. In total, the top ten clones hold around 0.25% of the sample. On this clone itself: Which antigen it targets is not known. No qualities accompany the bases; no much larger clone lies one base away.

Compared with germline, V lacks 3 bases and J lacks 3 bases; bases without a gene match: 0. From the germline V gene (reference sequence), CDR1 is SGHNT and CDR2 is YYREEE. The CDR3 spans 13 residues, from the cysteine through the phenylalanine. CDR3 DNA is the only sequence kept; it has 39 bases, read in frame from the first base. The rearranged segments are TRBV5-4 and TRBJ1-3; 7 bases in between match TRBD1. Input material: T cells isolated from PBMCs. The TCR was taken from a human donor in good health. The nucleotides read TGTGCCAGCAGCTACAGGGGTGGAAACACCATATATTTT. Its coded protein is CASSYRGGNTIYF.